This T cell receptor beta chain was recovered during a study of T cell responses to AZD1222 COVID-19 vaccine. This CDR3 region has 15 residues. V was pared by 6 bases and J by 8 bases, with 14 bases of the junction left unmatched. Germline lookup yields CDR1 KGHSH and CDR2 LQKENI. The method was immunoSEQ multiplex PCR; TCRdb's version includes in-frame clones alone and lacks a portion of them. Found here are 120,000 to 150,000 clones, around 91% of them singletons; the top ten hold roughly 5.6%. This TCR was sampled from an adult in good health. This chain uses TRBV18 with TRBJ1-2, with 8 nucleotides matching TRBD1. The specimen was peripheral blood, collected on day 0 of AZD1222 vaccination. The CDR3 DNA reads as TGTGCCAGCTCTCGACTTGGACAGGGAGGGGAAGGCTACACCTTC. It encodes CASSRLGQGGEGYTF.